The sequence of this T cell receptor (beta chain) was determined in a study of OX40 agonist ivuxolimab in advanced cancers. Overall study: Participants, 80% to 90% male, averaged 60 years of age, ranging from roughly 23 to 80.

The CDR3 runs 14 residues. Trimming removed 2 bases at V and 3 bases at J, with 10 bases between. Germline CDR1 reads SGHTA; CDR2 reads FQGNSA. In its sample, this clone is medium-sized. Its specificity is not known. Broader study findings: Among the lowest levels of clonal expansion were found in partial responders at 0.1-3.0 mg/kg.

Sequenced by immunoSEQ multiplex PCR; TCRdb stores in-frame clones only, minus some. The table has fewer than 65,000 clones, 86% seen once. Material: CD4+ or CD8+ T cells sorted from blood, obtained in a trial of the OX40 agonist ivuxolimab. The sequence derives from an adult with an advanced solid tumor such as melanoma, head and neck, liver or kidney cancer. The rearrangement links TRBV7-2 to TRBJ2-5, with D uncertain. The CDR3 sequence is CASSLSSVEETQYF. For the CDR3, the DNA is TGTGCCAGCAGCTTATCATCGGTGGAAGAGACCCAGTACTTC.